Listed here are 19 T cell receptor beta chains from one sample, sequenced in a study of blood T cell repertoires in COVID-19 (dated by TCRdb to between 2020 and 2021). Receptor amplification or capture employed the immunoSEQ multiplex PCR assay. TCRdb holds this immuneACCESS table with in-frame rearrangements only. Some clones are missing; in checked studies, unresolved V genes explain under half, and the rest has no known cause. A total of some 100,000 clones appear in this sample, around 85% of them only once. Together, the top ten hold over 9.5% of the sample. Source material: peripheral blood. The source of these receptors is a woman aged 70-85 years with active or convalescent COVID-19.

This clone was observed a handful of times. V and J are TRBV5-1 and TRBJ1-2, with D maybe TRBD1 (5 bases). CDR3 length equals 17 residues. Trimming pared 0 bases from V and 2 bases from J, leaving 17 bases between. The V gene's germline CDR1 is SGHRS and CDR2 YFSETQ. CDR3 DNA: TGCGCCAGCAGCTTGGGAGGCTCTTGGGAGGGGAACTATGGCTACACCTTC. Translated: CASSLGGSWEGNYGYTF.

V and J are TRBV2 and TRBJ2-7, with no clear D. The V gene lost 4 bases and the J gene lost 2 bases, with 12 bases spanning the gap. Germline assignment: CDR1 SNHLY and CDR2 FYNNEI. The CDR3 consists of 14 residues. CDR3 sequence: CASSGRETPYEQYF. DNA of the CDR3: TGTGCCAGCAGTGGGAGAGAGACCCCCTACGAGCAGTACTTC.

CDR3 DNA: TGTGCCAGCAGTTCCATCAACTATGGCTACACCTTC. It translates to CASSSINYGYTF. This chain links TRBV6-2 or TRBV6-3 with TRBJ1-2; no clear D gene. The length of the CDR3 is 12 residues. V lost 4 bases to trimming and J lost 2 bases, with 5 bases between them. Germline V gene lookup returns CDR1 MNHEY and CDR2 SVGEGT.

This rearrangement joins TRBV6-5 to TRBJ2-7, with TRBD2 as a possible D gene (6 bases). CDR3 length: 14 amino acids. The V and J ends lost 3 bases and 1 base respectively, with 10 bases between them. Germline CDR1 is MNHEY and CDR2 is SVGAGI. DNA of the CDR3: TGTGCCAGCAGTTATCGCCGGGAGTCCTACGAGCAGTACTTC. Residues: CASSYRRESYEQYF.

The chain links TRBV5-4 to TRBJ2-3, with TRBD2 identical over 13 bases. This CDR3 region has 17 residues. Trimming took 2 bases from V and 2 from J; bases not matched to a gene: 5. Germline assignment: CDR1 SGHNT and CDR2 YYREEE (reference sequence). CDR3 amino acids: CASSFRTSGGITDTQYF. The CDR3 coding sequence is TGTGCCAGCAGCTTTAGGACTAGCGGGGGTATCACAGATACGCAGTATTTT.

The rearrangement joins TRBV6-2 or TRBV6-3 to TRBJ2-5; 7 bases are shared with TRBD2. The CDR3 is 14 amino acids. Germline CDR1 and CDR2: MNHEY and SVGEGT. The trim removed 6 bases at V and 5 bases at J, leaving 9 bases unmatched. The CDR3 sequence: CASSLGLVPETQYF. The CDR3, as DNA: TGTGCCAGCAGCCTCGGACTAGTCCCCGAGACCCAGTACTTC.

The chain couples TRBV21-1 to TRBJ2-5; the table's D call of TRBD2 was not tested on the DNA. TRBV21-1 is given as a pseudogene. The CDR3 length is 16 residues. Here the CDR3 DNA reads TGTGCCAGCAGCTGGGGCGGACTAGCGGAACAAGAGACCCAGTACTTC. Translation gives CASSWGGLAEQETQYF.

This clone was seen just once. The J gene is TRBJ1-2, the V gene TRBV6-5, with D perhaps TRBD1 (6 bases). In germline, CDR1 is MNHEY, CDR2 SVGAGI. The V gene lost 6 bases and the J gene lost 4 bases, with 12 bases spanning the gap. CDR3 size: 13 residues. The CDR3 reads CASRAQGGYGYTF. The CDR3 nucleotides read TGTGCCAGCAGGGCACAGGGCGGCTATGGCTACACCTTC.

This sequence joins TRBV5-5 and TRBJ2-6, with 10 bases aligning to TRBD1. There are 17 residues in the CDR3. Germline CDR1 SGHKS, CDR2 YYEKEE (reference sequence). V was clipped by 0 bases and J by 2 bases; unmatched bases: 2. CDR3 DNA sequence: TGTGCCAGCAGCTTGGCCGGGACAGGGGCTGGGGCCAACGTCCTGACTTTC. This encodes CASSLAGTGAGANVLTF. Supplemented by reference TRBV5-5 and TRBJ2-6, the full variable domain reads DAGVTQSPTHLIKTRGQQVTLRCSPISGHKSVSWYQQVLGQGPQFIFQYYEKEERGRGNFPDRFSARQFPNYSSELNVNALLLGDSALYLCASSLAGTGAGANVLTFGAGSRLTVL.

The V call is TRBV7-9, the J call TRBJ2-7; D not certain. The CDR3 extends over 12 amino acids. Per the germline V gene, CDR1 is SEHNR and CDR2 is FQNEAQ (reference sequence). Trimming took off 7 bases at V and 7 bases at J, with 14 bases between the two ends. The CDR3 loop is CASTRLLEEQYF. The CDR3 nucleotides are TGTGCCAGCACCCGACTCCTTGAGGAGCAGTACTTC.

This chain links TRBV3-1 (or the pseudogene TRBV3-2) with TRBJ1-2; 8 positions agree with TRBD1. The J segment lost 5 bases and the V segment lost 1 base, leaving 18 bases of the junction unmatched. CDR3 size: 19 residues. Germline loops: CDR1 LGHDT, CDR2 YNNKEL (reference sequence). CDR3: CASSQAILAGGPRDYGYTF. The CDR3 DNA reads as TGTGCCAGCAGCCAAGCGATTCTGGCAGGGGGCCCGCGAGATTATGGCTACACCTTC.

The chain has TRBV7-9 and TRBJ2-7, with 12 bases matching TRBD2. Germline V gives CDR1 SEHNR, CDR2 FQNEAQ (reference sequence). The ends lost 5 bases at V and 7 bases at J; junction bases unmatched: 15. CDR3 length: 17 amino acids. The CDR3 DNA follows: TGTGCCAGCAGCCGTTTCTTTCTAGCGGGGGGGCCGATGGAGCAGTACTTC. Its translation is CASSRFFLAGGPMEQYF. The full variable domain, in which reference TRBV7-9 and TRBJ2-7 provide the parts outside the CDR3, is DTGVSQNPRHKITKRGQNVTFRCDPISEHNRLYWYRQTLGQGPEFLTYFQNEAQLEKSRLLSDRFSAERPKGSFSTLEIQRTEQGDSAMYLCASSRFFLAGGPMEQYFGPGTRLTVT.

Here the CDR3 DNA reads TGCGCCAGCAGCCAAGATCGGCAGGGATCCCAGTTCTTC. Its protein product is CASSQDRQGSQFF. The chain recombines TRBV4-1 with TRBJ2-1; the D gene is possibly TRBD1 (5 bases). Trimming took 0 bases from V and 13 from J, leaving 13 bases between them. Germline V gives CDR1 MGHRA, CDR2 YSYEKL. This CDR3 is built from 13 residues.

In its sample, this clone was seen a few times. V gene TRBV11-3 combines with J gene TRBJ2-6; 7 bases are a match to TRBD1. V shed 5 bases, J shed 1 base, and the junction held 2 bases outside the gene matches. CDR3 length equals 15 residues. Germline CDR1 is SGHNT and CDR2 is YENEEA. This CDR3 is CASSAQGSGANVLTF. The CDR3 coding sequence is TGTGCCAGCAGCGCACAGGGGTCTGGGGCCAACGTCCTGACTTTC.

The chain has TRBV7-9 and TRBJ1-1, with D hard to call. V was clipped by 2 bases and J by 1 base, with 11 bases between them. The CDR3 runs 15 residues. Germline assignment: CDR1 SEHNR and CDR2 FQNEAQ (reference sequence). The CDR3 sequence is CASSLRSRPNTEAFF. The DNA for the CDR3 is TGTGCCAGCAGCTTACGGAGCCGGCCGAACACTGAAGCTTTCTTT.

The CDR3 DNA reads as TGTGCCAGCAGCAAACAGGGTTCAGGCGGCCAGTACTTC. This translates into CASSKQGSGGQYF. The V and J genes are TRBV9 and TRBJ2-5; possibly TRBD1 for D (6 bases). Trimming stripped 4 bases from V and 10 bases from J, with 17 bases between. The CDR3 loop spans 13 amino acids. Germline CDR1 reads SGDLS; CDR2 reads YYNGEE.

The chain uses TRBV11-2 and TRBJ2-7, with 11 bases matching TRBD1. Germline V CDR1 and CDR2: SGHAT, FQNNGV. CDR3 length: 15 residues. J lost 2 bases, V lost 5 bases, and 5 bases had no gene match. CDR3 protein: CASSPGDRGAYEQYF. CDR3 nucleotide sequence: TGTGCCAGCAGCCCGGGGGACAGGGGGGCCTACGAGCAGTACTTC.

This clone occurred a few times. The J gene is TRBJ2-7, the V gene TRBV11-2, with unresolved D. V was clipped by 6 bases and J by 0 bases, with 18 bases between them. The CDR3 runs to 16 residues. Germline CDR1 is SGHAT and CDR2 is FQNNGV. This CDR3 is CASRPGPQDYSYEQYF. The CDR3 nucleotides are TGTGCCAGCAGGCCGGGTCCCCAAGATTACTCCTACGAGCAGTACTTC.

V gene TRBV20-1 combines with J gene TRBJ1-1; D not resolved. V was trimmed by 6 bases and J by 3 bases, leaving 8 bases between them. This CDR3 contains 11 residues. Per germline, CDR1 DFQATT and CDR2 SNEGSKA (reference sequence). CDR3 protein: CSAPRDTEAFF. CDR3 nucleotide sequence: TGCAGTGCCCCCCGGGACACTGAAGCTTTCTTT.